The 5 T cell receptor beta chains below were found in one sample sequenced in a study of technical replicates of blood from a few donors (dated by TCRdb to about 2017). The library was prepared using the immunoSEQ multiplex PCR assay. TCRdb mirrors the immuneACCESS table, restricted to in-frame sequences. Some clones are absent from its copies; in checked studies, under half trace to an unresolved V gene, and the reason for the others is unknown. The sample table lists 11,000 to 15,000 clones, 85% of them with a count of one. Clones ranked in the top ten supply 11% of the sample. Sample: PBMCs. Receptor source: a human donor in good health.

The chain recombines TRBV5-1 with TRBJ2-6; D may be TRBD1 (5 bases). There are 16 residues in the CDR3. Trimming left V 4 bases short and J 1 base short, with 12 bases between. Germline loops: CDR1 SGHRS, CDR2 YFSETQ. This CDR3 is CASSQLTGSGANVLTF. In nucleotides, the CDR3 is TGCGCCAGCAGCCAGCTAACAGGATCTGGGGCCAACGTCCTGACTTTC.

The chain is built from TRBV5-1 and TRBJ1-3, with TRBD1 matching 9 bases. V dropped 0 bases and J dropped 6; count of bases not matched to a gene: 4. Germline loops: CDR1 SGHRS, CDR2 YFSETQ. CDR3 size: 15 residues. As DNA, the CDR3 is TGCGCCAGCAGCTTGGGGACAGGGGAAGCAAACACCATATATTTT. Residues: CASSLGTGEANTIYF.

The V call is TRBV2, the J call TRBJ2-5; the match to TRBD1 covers 7 bases. Germline CDR1 reads SNHLY; CDR2 reads FYNNEI. With 6 bases clipped from V and 1 base from J, the junction kept 5 bases outside the gene matches. The CDR3 loop spans 14 amino acids. The CDR3: CASRYWTGQETQYF. In DNA, the CDR3 is TGTGCCAGCAGGTACTGGACAGGCCAAGAGACCCAGTACTTC.

This sequence joins TRBV13 and TRBJ2-2, with 11 bases matching TRBD1. The CDR3 loop spans 17 amino acids. V gave up 3 bases and J gave up 7 bases; unmatched junction bases: 10. Germline assignment: CDR1 PRHDT and CDR2 FYEKMQ (reference sequence). CDR3: CASSFFGQGATNGELFF. The DNA of the CDR3 is TGTGCCAGCAGCTTCTTTGGACAGGGGGCGACGAACGGGGAGCTGTTTTTT.

In this sample, this clone turned up a few times. V is TRBV7-8 and J is TRBJ2-1; D is unclear. CDR3 length: 13 amino acids. Trimming stripped 8 bases from V and 2 bases from J, with 10 bases between. Germline assignment: CDR1 SGHVS and CDR2 FQNEAQ. The CDR3 region is CASLLFAYNEQFF. CDR3 coding DNA: TGTGCCAGCCTTCTTTTCGCCTACAATGAGCAGTTCTTC.